The rows below give T cell receptor beta chains drawn from one sample of a study of OX40 agonist ivuxolimab in advanced cancers. Profiling relied on immunoSEQ multiplex PCR, and the TCRdb table lists in-frame clones only, not all of them. The profile shows tens of thousands of clones, about 94% of them singletons. This sample comprised CD4+ or CD8+ T cells sorted from blood, obtained in a trial of the OX40 agonist ivuxolimab. These TCRs come from an adult with an advanced solid tumor such as melanoma, head and neck, liver or kidney cancer. CDR3s include the opening cysteine and the closing phenylalanine or tryptophan. A D gene is named only where the DNA matches it firmly. Not all rows give a size; the values are once, few, many and, for expanded clones, a class.

TRBJ1-5	few	TRBV7-9	TRBD1	CASSLGTGKPQHF	TGTGCCAGCAGCTTGGGGACAGGCAAACCCCAGCATTTT
TRBJ1-2	.	TRBV5-1	.	CASSLVPGQTWGYTF	TGCGCCAGCAGCTTGGTACCTGGACAGACGTGGGGCTACACCTTC
TRBJ1-1	once	TRBV4-1	.	CASSQAEGGNTEAFF	TGCGCCAGCAGCCAAGCGGAAGGGGGTAACACTGAAGCTTTCTTT
TRBJ1-1	.	TRBV19	.	CASSIGVKTEAFF	TGTGCCAGTAGTATAGGGGTGAAGACTGAAGCTTTCTTT
TRBJ2-1	.	TRBV18	.	CASSPGHEQFF	TGTGCCAGCTCACCTGGCCATGAGCAGTTCTTC
TRBJ2-2	.	TRBV5-1	.	CASSFQQRLFF	TGCGCCAGCAGCTTCCAGCAAAGGCTGTTTTTT
TRBJ1-2	few	TRBV10-3	TRBD1	CAIRNPRTGGGLMAF	TGTGCCATCAGGAACCCTAGGACAGGGGGTGGGCTAATGGCCTTC
TRBJ1-1	.	TRBV2	.	CASRNGGGWRTEAFF	TGTGCCAGCAGGAACGGGGGAGGGTGGAGAACTGAAGCTTTCTTT
TRBJ1-2	once	TRBV5-4	.	CASSLGGGGYGYTF	TGTGCCAGCAGCCTCGGAGGCGGGGGCTATGGCTACACCTTC
TRBJ1-3	.	TRBV27	.	CASSLSMGAGNTIYF	TGTGCCAGCAGTTTATCTATGGGTGCTGGAAACACCATATATTTT
TRBJ2-7	.	TRBV7-9	.	CASSLTGVGVEQYF	TGTGCCAGCAGCTTAACGGGTGTAGGAGTGGAGCAGTACTTC
TRBJ2-7	.	TRBV5-4	.	CASSREAYEQYF	TGTGCCAGCAGCAGGGAGGCGTACGAGCAGTACTTC